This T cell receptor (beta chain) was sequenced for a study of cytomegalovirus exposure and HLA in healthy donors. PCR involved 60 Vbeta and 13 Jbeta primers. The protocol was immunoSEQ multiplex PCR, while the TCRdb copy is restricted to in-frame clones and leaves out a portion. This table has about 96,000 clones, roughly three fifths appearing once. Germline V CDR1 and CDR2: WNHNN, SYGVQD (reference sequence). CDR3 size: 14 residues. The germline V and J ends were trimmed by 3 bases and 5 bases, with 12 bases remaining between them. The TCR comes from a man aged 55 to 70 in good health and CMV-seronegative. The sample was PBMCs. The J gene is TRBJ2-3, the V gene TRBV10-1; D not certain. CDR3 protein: CASSEVGPKDTQYF. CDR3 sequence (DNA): TGCGCCAGCAGTGAAGTGGGCCCGAAAGATACGCAGTATTTT.